The 24 T cell receptor beta chains presented below share a single source sample, sequenced in a study of human T cells and chemical hapten exposure. MiXCR, run by TCRdb on the RACE reads, gives a single entry per CDR3 protein. This sample has 100,000 to 150,000 distinct CDR3 sequences, with 13% found just once. Time point of the sample: pre-sensitization, week 0. Documented treatment: therapeutic diphenylcyclopropenone sensitization with weekly scalp DPC. The material sequenced was whole blood, taken in connection with sensitization to the hapten diphenylcyclopropenone (DPC). All receptors come from a young woman with alopecia areata. Some clones in this sample may be carry-over from other donors' samples.

This chain's CDR3 is CASSPGGGGATDTQYF. The CDR3 DNA reads TGTGCCAGCTCACCGGGCGGCGGGGGGGCCACAGATACGCAGTATTTT. The gene calls are TRBV18 and TRBJ2-3; 9 positions match TRBD2. The junction had 6 bases not matched to a gene; V was cut back by 3 bases and J by 2 bases. This CDR3 is 16 amino acids long. Germline lookup yields CDR1 KGHSH and CDR2 LQKENI. The variable domain in full, completed from reference TRBV18 and TRBJ2-3, reads NAGVMQNPRHLVRRRGQEARLRCSPMKGHSHVYWYRQLPEEGLKFMVYLQKENIIDESGMPKERFSAEFPKEGPSILRIQQVVRGDSAAYFCASSPGGGGATDTQYFGPGTRLTVL.

This chain connects TRBV27 to TRBJ2-1; D unclear. CDR3 length: 11 residues. Germline assignment: CDR1 MNHEY and CDR2 SMNVEV (reference sequence). V was trimmed by 5 bases and J by 6 bases, leaving 5 bases between them. The CDR3 loop is CASSSPNEQFF. In DNA form, the CDR3 reads TGTGCCAGCAGTAGTCCCAATGAGCAGTTCTTC.

This clonotype was seen a few times. The CDR3 loop reads CASSWTGRTGNTIYF. In DNA, the CDR3 is TGTGCCAGCAGTTGGACAGGAAGGACTGGAAACACCATATATTTT. The V call is TRBV6-2 or TRBV6-3, the J call TRBJ1-3; TRBD1 matches 7 bases. CDR1 and CDR2 (germline): MNHEY, SVGEGT. The V segment lost 4 bases and the J segment 2 bases; nucleotides outside the gene matches: 5. This CDR3 has 15 residues.

This clonotype was counted many times. The chain uses TRBV12-3 or TRBV12-4 and TRBJ1-5; weak D call: TRBD1 (5 bases). V lost 6 bases to trimming and J lost 4 bases, with 10 bases between them. The CDR3 spans 13 residues. In nucleotides, the CDR3 is TGTGCCAGCAGCCCTACAGGTAATCAGCCCCAGCATTTT. It yields the protein CASSPTGNQPQHF.

The chain is built from TRBV12-3 or TRBV12-4 and TRBJ1-3; the D gene is possibly TRBD1 (6 bases). The CDR3 spans 14 residues. V was clipped by 10 bases and J by 2 bases, with 15 bases between them. CDR3 amino acids: CAIGEQGTGNTIYF. In nucleotides, the CDR3 is TGTGCCATCGGGGAACAGGGTACTGGAAACACCATATATTTT.

Only a few counts were recorded for this clonotype. The V and J genes are TRBV10-3 and TRBJ2-3; D unresolved. V was shortened by 0 bases and J by 4 bases, with 2 bases between the two germline ends. From germline, CDR1 is ENHRY and CDR2 SYGVKD. The CDR3 loop spans 12 amino acids. The CDR3: CAISESADTQYF. The CDR3 DNA is TGTGCCATCAGTGAGTCTGCAGATACGCAGTATTTT.

The CDR3 DNA sequence: TGCAGCGTCGGGACAGGGGCTAACTATGGCTACACCTTC. Protein sequence: CSVGTGANYGYTF. The chain uses TRBV29-1 and TRBJ1-2; 10 bases map to TRBD1. The V gene's germline CDR1 is SQVTM and CDR2 ANQGSEA. The junction had 1 base not matched to a gene; V was cut back by 6 bases and J by 0 bases. This CDR3 is built from 13 residues.

There are a few counts of this clonotype. V gene TRBV18 combines with J gene TRBJ2-5; D is undetermined. Per the germline V gene, CDR1 is KGHSH and CDR2 is LQKENI. With 0 bases removed from V and 5 bases from J, the gap between germline ends came to 7 bases. The CDR3 is 13 residues long. CDR3 coding DNA: TGTGCCAGCTCACCACCCGAGTGGGAGACCCAGTACTTC. Translation: CASSPPEWETQYF.

This rearrangement joins TRBV29-1 to TRBJ2-1, with D uncertain. CDR3 length: 15 residues. Germline V gene lookup returns CDR1 SQVTM and CDR2 ANQGSEA. The ends were cut back, 6 bases at V and 1 base at J, with 16 bases in the middle. Here the CDR3 reads CSVVATSASYNEQFF. For the CDR3, the DNA is TGCAGCGTGGTCGCGACATCCGCTTCCTACAATGAGCAGTTCTTC.

The CDR3 loop reads CASTSPASGGPKTQYF. CDR3 DNA: TGTGCCAGCACCTCTCCAGCTAGCGGGGGGCCGAAGACCCAGTACTTC. The chain joins TRBV28 to TRBJ2-5, with 11 bases that match TRBD2. Germline trimming cut 7 bases from V and 6 bases from J; bases unmatched to any gene: 13. In germline, CDR1 is MDHEN, CDR2 SYDVKM. This CDR3 is built from 16 residues.

This chain uses TRBV5-1 with TRBJ2-7; 12 bases line up with TRBD2. CDR3 length: 16 residues. J gave up 2 bases and V 3 bases, and 6 bases lay outside the gene matches. Germline CDR1 reads SGHRS; CDR2 reads YFSETQ. Here the CDR3 reads CASSSRPSGGAYEQYF. Here the CDR3 DNA reads TGCGCCAGCAGCTCTCGGCCTAGCGGGGGGGCCTACGAGCAGTACTTC.

This clonotype was observed a few times. The rearrangement uses TRBV18 and TRBJ2-3; 7 bases are shared with TRBD2. Germline assignment: CDR1 KGHSH and CDR2 LQKENI. V was clipped by 0 bases and J by 6 bases; unmatched bases: 9. This CDR3 is 16 amino acids long. Written as DNA, the CDR3 is TGTGCCAGCTCACCACCTGAAGCGGGACCGGGGGATACGCAGTATTTT. Its protein is CASSPPEAGPGDTQYF.

This chain connects TRBV7-2 to TRBJ1-4; the D is unclear. This CDR3 region has 16 residues. CDR1 is SGHTA and CDR2 is FQGNSA in the germline V gene. Between the trimmed V and J ends, which lost 5 bases and 1 base, there was a span of 14 bases. The CDR3 protein is CASSLVPFGTNEKLFF. CDR3 nucleotide sequence: TGTGCCAGCAGCCTCGTACCCTTTGGAACTAATGAAAAACTGTTTTTT.

This clonotype has ten or more counts. V and J are TRBV11-2 and TRBJ1-2, with 11 nucleotides matching TRBD1. The CDR3 covers 14 residues. Per germline, CDR1 SGHAT and CDR2 FQNNGV. Unmatched junction bases numbered 6, after V lost 4 bases and J lost 8 bases. CDR3 DNA: TGTGCCAGCAGCTCTCCGGGACAGGGGGGCGGCTACACCTTC. It is translated as CASSSPGQGGGYTF.

The V gene is TRBV6-5, the J gene TRBJ2-1, with 8 bases aligning to TRBD2. The length of the CDR3 is 15 residues. Germline V gene lookup returns CDR1 MNHEY and CDR2 SVGAGI. Trimming at V came to 4 bases and at J to 4 bases, leaving 6 bases not matched to a gene. The CDR3 reads CASSSIAGPYNEQFF. For the CDR3, the DNA is TGTGCCAGCAGTTCAATAGCGGGACCATACAATGAGCAGTTCTTC.

Only a few counts were recorded for this clonotype. The chain employs TRBV2 and TRBJ2-3; 9 bases line up with TRBD2. Germline-derived CDR1 and CDR2 are SNHLY and FYNNEI. J was trimmed by 3 bases and V by 8 bases; bases with no gene match: 6. The CDR3 is 14 residues long. The CDR3 DNA sequence: TGTGCCAGCGTACCGGGACTAGCAACAGATACGCAGTATTTT. Its translation: CASVPGLATDTQYF.

This clonotype was observed a handful of times. The J gene is TRBJ1-6, the V gene TRBV5-1, with TRBD1 matching 7 bases. Germline values: CDR1 SGHRS, CDR2 YFSETQ. The CDR3 has 14 residues. Germline trimming cut 1 base from V and 10 bases from J; bases unmatched to any gene: 5. The CDR3 region is CASSLNRGQSPLHF. In DNA, the CDR3 is TGCGCCAGCAGCTTGAACAGGGGCCAATCACCCCTCCACTTT.

This clonotype has ten or more counts. The chain recombines TRBV6-1 with TRBJ2-5; no reliable D call. The germline gives CDR1 MNHNS, CDR2 SASEGT. The CDR3 sequence is 16 residues long. V dropped 5 bases and J dropped 2 bases, with 18 bases sitting between them. This CDR3 is CASSLHARGDQETQYF. CDR3 nucleotides: TGTGCCAGCAGTCTGCACGCTCGTGGGGATCAAGAGACCCAGTACTTC.

This clonotype showed up just a few times. The chain recombines TRBV18 with TRBJ2-6; D not resolved. The CDR3 extends over 17 amino acids. Germline CDR1 and CDR2: KGHSH and LQKENI. Trimming took 1 base from V and 0 from J, leaving 10 bases between them. The DNA of the CDR3 is TGTGCCAGCTCACCACTTTCAAGGGCCTCTGGGGCCAACGTCCTGACTTTC. It specifies CASSPLSRASGANVLTF.

This clonotype was seen a handful of times. The chain employs TRBV5-6 and TRBJ1-2; 7 positions agree with TRBD1. The germline V gene encodes CDR1 SGHDT and CDR2 YYEEEE. The trim removed 6 bases at V and 5 bases at J, leaving 10 bases unmatched. The CDR3 consists of 14 residues. CDR3 region: CASTTGQVGYGYTF. CDR3 nucleotides: TGTGCCAGCACCACCGGACAGGTCGGATATGGCTACACCTTC.

This clonotype came up a few times. The chain couples TRBV9 to TRBJ1-5; D remains unclear. V lost 0 bases to trimming and J lost 4 bases, with 5 bases between them. The germline V gene encodes CDR1 SGDLS and CDR2 YYNGEE. The CDR3 is 13 residues long. The CDR3, as DNA: TGTGCCAGCAGCGTAGCTCCAAATCAGCCCCAGCATTTT. Protein: CASSVAPNQPQHF.

In its sample, this clonotype was seen a few times. V gene TRBV4-3 combines with J gene TRBJ1-1; TRBD1 aligns across 8 bases. Germline lookup yields CDR1 LGHNA and CDR2 YSLEER. CDR3 size: 18 residues. With 2 bases clipped from V and 4 bases from J, the junction kept 15 bases outside the gene matches. The CDR3 coding sequence is TGCGCCAGCAGCCAACAAAGGACAGGGAGCGGGTATGGCACTGAAGCTTTCTTT. It is translated as CASSQQRTGSGYGTEAFF.

This clonotype was seen only a few times. The chain couples TRBV7-8 to TRBJ1-3; 8 bases agree with TRBD1. V trimming: 5 bases; J trimming: 4 bases; junction bases outside the gene matches: 4. Germline V gene sequence: CDR1 SGHVS, CDR2 FQNEAQ. The CDR3 sequence is 14 residues long. CDR3 nucleotides: TGTGCCAGCAGCCCCAGGGGGCAAGGAAACACCATATATTTT. It yields the protein CASSPRGQGNTIYF.

The chain combines TRBV25-1 with TRBJ2-3, with D possibly being TRBD1 or TRBD2 (5 bases each). Germline CDR1 is MGHDK and CDR2 is SYGVNS. The CDR3 sequence is 18 residues long. The germline V and J ends were trimmed by 4 bases and 3 bases, with 23 bases remaining between them. CDR3 coding DNA: TGTGCCAGCAGTGTATCTACTCCCGGGACGGACTCAACAGATACGCAGTATTTT. Amino acid sequence: CASSVSTPGTDSTDTQYF.